These T cell receptor beta chains were read from a single sample in a study of TIL therapy for anti-PD-1-resistant metastatic lung cancer. Only in-frame clones appear in the TCRdb table, and some are missing; sequencing was by immunoSEQ multiplex PCR. The sample yields about 20,000 clones, 83% seen once. This material consisted of blood, taken at baseline. The receptors were sampled from a person between 30 and 80 years old with non-small cell lung cancer. Each CDR3 is given with its conserved first and last residue. A D gene is named only where the DNA matches it firmly. Size is omitted from some rows. Given values are once, few, many or a class for expanded clones.

TGTGCCAGCAATAACAGGGGGTGGGACACTGAAGCTTTCTTT CASNNRGWDTEAFF . TRBD1 TRBJ1-1 TRBV28
TGTGCCAGCAGCTTTGAGGCCAGGGGCTTTGGCTACACCTTC CASSFEARGFGYTF . . TRBJ1-2 TRBV11-1
TGCGCCAGCAGCTTGGGGACAGGGTCCTATGGCTACACCTTC CASSLGTGSYGYTF . TRBD1 TRBJ1-2 TRBV5-1
TGTGCCAGCAGTTCGGGACAGGGGGGATCCTACGAGCAGTACTTC CASSSGQGGSYEQYF . TRBD1 TRBJ2-7 TRBV6-5
TGTGCCATCAGTGATAAGGCGAGCGGGCGGAGGGCCAATGAGCAGTTCTTC CAISDKASGRRANEQFF . . TRBJ2-1 TRBV10-3
TGTGCCAGTAGTATACTGGGGTCGGATCGGGGCTACACCTTC CASSILGSDRGYTF . . TRBJ1-2 TRBV19
TGTGCCAGCAGCCTGACAGGTAACTCCTACGAGCAGTACTTC CASSLTGNSYEQYF . . TRBJ2-7 TRBV5-6
TGTGCCAGCAGCGGGGAGGGGGCTCTCAATCAGCCCCAGCATTTT CASSGEGALNQPQHF . TRBD1 TRBJ1-5 TRBV7-2
TGTGCCAGTAGTCCCGGTAGGGCTGGCTACACCTTC CASSPGRAGYTF . . TRBJ1-2 TRBV19
TGTGCCAGTAGTATAGATGGGACAGGGGGCTTCTCTGGGGCCAACGTCCTGACTTTC CASSIDGTGGFSGANVLTF . TRBD1 TRBJ2-6 TRBV19
TGTGCCAGCAGGAAGGAGGCAGGCACAGATACGCAGTATTTT CASRKEAGTDTQYF . . TRBJ2-3 TRBV6-1
TGTGCCAGCAGCTTTAGCGGGGCCCCTCTCTACGAGCAGTACTTC CASSFSGAPLYEQYF . TRBD2 TRBJ2-7 TRBV7-2
TGTGCCATCGGGACAGGGGACAGCAATCAGCCCCAGCATTTT CAIGTGDSNQPQHF . TRBD1 TRBJ1-5 TRBV10-3
TGTGCCAGCAGCTTGGAGGGCCAGGGGGACACTGAAGCTTTCTTT CASSLEGQGDTEAFF . TRBD1 TRBJ1-1 TRBV5-6
TGTGCCAGCAGCTTGGACGGCCTAGCGGGGACCAAGGCCTACAATGAGCAGTTCTTC CASSLDGLAGTKAYNEQFF . TRBD2 TRBJ2-1 TRBV5-4
TGTGCCAGCAGCTTAACAATAGCGGGGGGCGGCAATGAGCAGTTCTTC CASSLTIAGGGNEQFF . TRBD2 TRBJ2-1 TRBV7-2
TGTGCCACCAGCAGAGATCCCCGACAGGGAAGAAACACCATATATTTT CATSRDPRQGRNTIYF . TRBD1 TRBJ1-3 TRBV15
TGTGCCAGCCTCAGAGACTCTGGGGCCAACGTCCTGACTTTC CASLRDSGANVLTF . . TRBJ2-6 TRBV2
TGCGCCAGCAGCCAAGACAGGGGTTTGACAGATACGCAGTATTTT CASSQDRGLTDTQYF . . TRBJ2-3 TRBV4-3
TGTGCCAGCGCACAGGGGGCGCAAAGCTATGGCTACACCTTC CASAQGAQSYGYTF . TRBD1 TRBJ1-2 TRBV28
TGTGCCTGGAGCACAAGACAGATCCTCTACGAGCAGTACTTC CAWSTRQILYEQYF . . TRBJ2-7 TRBV30
TGTGCCAGCAGTTTTGCTGGGGGCAATAATTCACCCCTCCACTTT CASSFAGGNNSPLHF . . TRBJ1-6 TRBV28
TGTGCCAGCAGCGTCCAGGAGGGAGGTACGCAGTATTTT CASSVQEGGTQYF . . TRBJ2-3 TRBV11-3
TGCGCCAGCAGCAAGACAGGGGGCGACTATGGCTACACCTTC CASSKTGGDYGYTF . TRBD1 TRBJ1-2 TRBV4-1
TGTGCCACCAGCAGATCGACAGGGTTCAATGAGCAGTTCTTC CATSRSTGFNEQFF . TRBD1 TRBJ2-1 TRBV15
TGTGCCAGCAGCCCTTCCTCCGGTTACACTGAAGCTTTCTTT CASSPSSGYTEAFF . . TRBJ1-1 TRBV7-7
TGTGCCAGCAGCTTGGCGGTATCGGCTAGGTCCTACAATGAGCAGTTCTTC CASSLAVSARSYNEQFF once . TRBJ2-1 TRBV5-6
TGTGCCAGCAGCTTAGCACTAGCGGACACAGATACGCAGTATTTT CASSLALADTDTQYF . TRBD2 TRBJ2-3 TRBV7-6
TGTGCCAGCAGCCAGGACGTGGGGAGGTTCTACAATCAGCCCCAGCATTTT CASSQDVGRFYNQPQHF . . TRBJ1-5 TRBV5-5
TGTGCCAGCAGCCGTAGAACAGGGGGTGTTGCAACTAATGAAAAACTGTTTTTT CASSRRTGGVATNEKLFF . TRBD1 TRBJ1-4 TRBV5-8
TGTGCCAGCAGCCAAGATCTTCTGGGAGGCTACACCTTC CASSQDLLGGYTF few . TRBJ1-2 TRBV4-2
TGTGCCAGCAGCTCATGGGGGGACAGATACAATGAGCAGTTCTTC CASSSWGDRYNEQFF . . TRBJ2-1 TRBV7-2
TGTGCCAGCAGCTTTTTAGGCGGGGGGCTCTACAAAGAGACCCAGTACTTC CASSFLGGGLYKETQYF . TRBD2 TRBJ2-5 TRBV5-6
TGTGCCAGCAGCTCTCGCGCCAGCTCCTACGAGCAGTACTTC CASSSRASSYEQYF . . TRBJ2-7 TRBV9
TGTGCCAGCAGTCTTAAGACCGCAGGGGGCGGTGAGCAGTTCTTC CASSLKTAGGGEQFF . TRBD1 TRBJ2-1 TRBV6-1
TGTGCCAGCAGCCGCAAAACGGGCAATCAGCCCCAGCATTTT CASSRKTGNQPQHF once . TRBJ1-5 TRBV27
TGTGCCAGCAGACCGGGACTAGCGGGGGGTTATTCCTCCTACGAGCAGTACTTC CASRPGLAGGYSSYEQYF . TRBD2 TRBJ2-7 TRBV5-5
TGTGCCAGCAGTTGGACTAATGAAAAACTGTTTTTT CASSWTNEKLFF . . TRBJ1-4 TRBV6-1
TGTGCCAGCAGCCCACGGACAGGGGCTGGTAACACCGGGGAGCTGTTTTTT CASSPRTGAGNTGELFF . TRBD1 TRBJ2-2 TRBV9
TGTGCCAGCAGCTCTTCAGGGGGCAATGGCAATGAGCAGTTCTTC CASSSSGGNGNEQFF . TRBD1 TRBJ2-1 TRBV7-2
TGTGCCAGCAGTTGGAGGACTAGCGGGGACCAAGAGACCCAGTACTTC CASSWRTSGDQETQYF . TRBD2 TRBJ2-5 TRBV11-2
TGTGCCAGCAGCTTGGGACAGGGTAATCAGCCCCAGCATTTT CASSLGQGNQPQHF . TRBD1 TRBJ1-5 TRBV28
TGTGCCAGCAGCGTAGGCTTGGCAGGGGGAGGCCAAGAGACCCAGTACTTC CASSVGLAGGGQETQYF once . TRBJ2-5 TRBV9
TGCGCCAGCAGGCCCTTTTCCCCACAAGAGACCCAGTACTTC CASRPFSPQETQYF . . TRBJ2-5 TRBV10-1
TGTGCCAGCAGCTTAGTGTACAGGGCCACAGATACGCAGTATTTT CASSLVYRATDTQYF . . TRBJ2-3 TRBV7-2
TGCGCCAGCAGCCACCGGGACAACTCCTACGAGCAGTACTTC CASSHRDNSYEQYF . . TRBJ2-7 TRBV4-1
TGTGCCAGCAGCTTAGCCCGAATCCCTGGGGCCGAGCAGTACTTC CASSLARIPGAEQYF . . TRBJ2-7 TRBV7-8
TGTGCCAGCACCGTGGACGGGGATAGCACAGATACGCAGTATTTT CASTVDGDSTDTQYF . . TRBJ2-3 TRBV9
TGTGCCAGCAGTTACTCGAGGGGACTAGCGGGGGGTGAGCAGTACTTC CASSYSRGLAGGEQYF . TRBD2 TRBJ2-7 TRBV6-6
TGTGCCAGCACCGTAGATTTGGGGGGGACCCAGTACTTC CASTVDLGGTQYF . . TRBJ2-5 TRBV9
TGTGCCAGTTTAAGGGGGCGAGATGAAAAACTGTTTTTT CASLRGRDEKLFF . TRBD1 TRBJ1-4 TRBV28
TGTGCCAGCAGTGTCAGACCAATTCTAGCCAAAAACATTCAGTACTTC CASSVRPILAKNIQYF . . TRBJ2-4 TRBV5-5
TGTGCCAGCAGCTTTAGCACAGGGGGCGTTTACACAGATACGCAGTATTTT CASSFSTGGVYTDTQYF once TRBD1 TRBJ2-3 TRBV11-2